The next 20 T cell receptor beta chains were all read from a single sample in a study of blood T cell repertoires in COVID-19. The repertoire was sequenced with immunoSEQ multiplex PCR; TCRdb's copy has only in-frame clones and lacks some. Of about 270,000 clones listed, less than 90% are singletons. The sequencing input was PBMCs or T cells enriched from blood (not recorded which). These receptors were collected from a woman in her forties or fifties who had recovered from COVID-19.

The chain employs TRBV28 and TRBJ1-1; 10 nucleotides align to TRBD1. Germline loops: CDR1 MDHEN, CDR2 SYDVKM. Losses at the gene ends were 5 bases for V and 3 bases for J; bases not matched to a gene: 12. This CDR3 contains 17 residues. CDR3 DNA: TGTGCCAGCAGTCTATATCCGGGACAGGGGAAAGACACTGAAGCTTTCTTT. This codes for CASSLYPGQGKDTEAFF.

This chain connects TRBV9 to TRBJ2-5; D perhaps matches TRBD1 (7 bases). V lost 0 bases to trimming and J lost 2 bases, with 14 bases between them. This CDR3 comprises 16 residues. Germline V lookup: CDR1 SGDLS, CDR2 YYNGEE. The DNA for the CDR3 is TGTGCCAGCAGCGTAGGTGGCGGGACAGATCAAGAGACCCAGTACTTC. Translation gives CASSVGGGTDQETQYF.

The CDR3 DNA reads TGTGCCAGCAGCCAAGCGAGGGACAGGATGAGCTCCTACAATGAGCAGTTCTTC. Amino acid sequence: CASSQARDRMSSYNEQFF. The V and J genes are TRBV14 and TRBJ2-1; 8 nucleotides match TRBD1. The CDR3 has 18 amino acids. The germline CDR1 and CDR2 sequences are SGHDN and FVKESK. V gave up 1 base and J gave up 0 bases; unmatched junction bases: 8.

This sequence joins TRBV7-3 and TRBJ1-1; TRBD1 matches 7 bases. CDR1 is SGHTA, CDR2 FQGTGA, per germline. CDR3 length: 13 residues. V lost 6 bases to trimming and J lost 7 bases; unmatched junction nucleotides: 8. The CDR3 nucleotides read TGTGCCAGCAGTACAACAGGGGTCGGTGAAGCTTTCTTT. Translated, it gives CASSTTGVGEAFF.

The chain uses TRBV11-2 and TRBJ2-1; 11 bases line up with TRBD2. This CDR3 is 17 amino acids long. Germline CDR1 and CDR2: SGHAT and FQNNGV. Trimming cost V 5 bases and J 8 bases; bases outside gene matches: 14. CDR3 residues: CASSAPFLAGGSDEQFF. The CDR3 nucleotides are TGTGCCAGCAGCGCCCCCTTTTTAGCGGGAGGGTCGGATGAGCAGTTCTTC.

A single count supports this clone. This sequence joins TRBV28 and TRBJ1-4; D is undetermined. From germline, CDR1 is MDHEN and CDR2 SYDVKM. V lost 7 bases, J lost 8 bases, and 17 bases lay in between. CDR3 length equals 14 residues. CDR3 DNA sequence: TGTGCCAGCAAGGACGAGGGTAAAGCGGAAAAACTGTTTTTT. Its translation is CASKDEGKAEKLFF. Using reference TRBV28 and TRBJ1-4 for the parts outside the CDR3, the full variable domain is DVKVTQSSRYLVKRTGEKVFLECVQDMDHENMFWYRQDPGLGLRLIYFSYDVKMKEKGDIPEGYSVSREKKERFSLILESASTNQTSMYLCASKDEGKAEKLFFGSGTQLSVL.

The chain carries TRBV7-9 and TRBJ2-7, with D possibly TRBD2 on 5 matching bases. Germline assignment: CDR1 SEHNR and CDR2 FQNEAQ (reference sequence). The CDR3 has 16 residues. The ends were cut back, 1 base at V and 2 bases at J, with 15 bases in the middle. The CDR3 reads CASSLVSRTGTYEQYF. CDR3 nucleotide sequence: TGTGCCAGCAGCTTAGTATCAAGGACCGGGACCTACGAGCAGTACTTC.

The chain uses TRBV5-6 and TRBJ2-7, with D possibly matching TRBD1 (6 bases). In germline, CDR1 is SGHDT, CDR2 YYEEEE. The CDR3 is 14 residues long. Trimming cost V 4 bases and J 3 bases, with 14 bases left between them. This CDR3 is CASSVPGQGYEQYF. In nucleotides, the CDR3 is TGTGCCAGCAGCGTACCGGGACAAGGCTACGAGCAGTACTTC.

V gene TRBV11-3 combines with J gene TRBJ2-1; 14 bases align to TRBD2. The CDR3 runs 20 residues. CDR1 and CDR2 from the germline V gene are SGHNT and YENEEA. V lost 5 bases and J lost 8; bases outside the gene matches: 20. For the CDR3, the DNA is TGTGCCAGCAGCCCTGGGGTAGGACTAGCGGGAGGAATGTTTTTGGATGAGCAGTTCTTC. Translation: CASSPGVGLAGGMFLDEQFF.

The chain uses TRBV28 and TRBJ2-2; D is possibly TRBD1 (5 bases). The CDR3 runs 15 residues. Trimming cost V 7 bases and J 7 bases, with 19 bases left between them. Germline-derived CDR1 and CDR2 are MDHEN and SYDVKM. The CDR3 DNA sequence: TGTGCCAGCACGTTGGGCCCAGGGAACGTCGGGGAGCTGTTTTTT. Translating gives CASTLGPGNVGELFF.

The rearrangement joins TRBV12-3 or TRBV12-4 to TRBJ1-1; no clear D. This CDR3 spans 12 amino acids. Trimming pared 1 base from V and 7 bases from J, leaving 7 bases between. The CDR3 here is CASSLGRNEAFF. The CDR3 nucleotides are TGTGCCAGCAGTTTAGGGCGGAATGAAGCTTTCTTT.

The V gene is TRBV24-1, the J gene TRBJ2-2; 8 bases fit TRBD2. Germline lookup yields CDR1 KGHDR and CDR2 SFDVKD. This CDR3 is built from 17 residues. The trim removed 0 bases at V and 6 bases at J, leaving 8 bases unmatched. The CDR3 here is CATSDLPASGYSGELFF. DNA for the CDR3: TGTGCCACCAGTGATTTGCCGGCTAGCGGGTATTCCGGGGAGCTGTTTTTT.

This rearrangement joins TRBV19 to TRBJ1-5; D is perhaps TRBD1 (6 bases). Germline V CDR1 and CDR2: LNHDA, SQIVND (reference sequence). The CDR3 is 15 residues long. Trimming stripped 6 bases from V and 9 bases from J, with 21 bases between. The CDR3 DNA is TGTGCCAGTAGCACTGCGGACAGTGCTTTCCGGCCCCAGCATTTT. It specifies CASSTADSAFRPQHF.

This chain joins TRBV28 and TRBJ2-7, with 8 bases identical to TRBD1. This CDR3 is 15 amino acids long. Germline V lookup: CDR1 MDHEN, CDR2 SYDVKM. Unmatched junction bases numbered 8, after V lost 6 bases and J lost 1 base. The CDR3 sequence is CASSTSDRVSYEQYF. CDR3 nucleotides: TGTGCCAGCAGCACCTCGGACAGGGTATCCTACGAGCAGTACTTC.

This clone was seen just once. J is TRBJ2-2 and V is TRBV27, with a possible D match to TRBD1 (6 bases). Trimming removed 6 bases at V and 4 bases at J, with 15 bases between. CDR3 length: 15 residues. Germline V lookup: CDR1 MNHEY, CDR2 SMNVEV (reference sequence). Here the CDR3 DNA reads TGTGCCAGCAGCACCTGGGACACCTCCACCGGGGAGCTGTTTTTT. Protein: CASSTWDTSTGELFF.

The rearrangement links TRBV2 to TRBJ1-1, with TRBD1 matching 7 bases. V dropped 6 bases and J dropped 4; count of bases not matched to a gene: 5. The germline CDR1 and CDR2 sequences are SNHLY and FYNNEI. CDR3 length: 13 residues. The CDR3 region has the DNA TGTGCCAGCAGCACAGGGGAGACCACTGAAGCTTTCTTT. This translates into CASSTGETTEAFF.

V usage is TRBV7-2 and J usage is TRBJ2-1; TRBD2 agrees at 8 bases. The CDR3 contains 11 residues. V lost 4 bases and J lost 13; bases outside the gene matches: 3. CDR1 SGHTA and CDR2 FQGNSA come from the germline V gene. The CDR3 protein is CASSSRGAQFF. CDR3 DNA: TGTGCCAGCAGCTCGCGGGGGGCTCAGTTCTTC. Supplemented by reference TRBV7-2 and TRBJ2-1, the full variable domain reads GAGVSQSPSNKVTEKGKDVELRCDPISGHTALYWYRQSLGQGLEFLIYFQGNSAPDKSGLPSDRFSAERTGGSVSTLTIQRTQQEDSAVYLCASSSRGAQFFGPGTRLTVL.

This chain joins TRBV4-2 and TRBJ2-1, with 11 nucleotides matching TRBD2. The CDR3 length is 16 residues. The germline CDR1 and CDR2 sequences are LGHNA and YNFKEQ. The trim removed 1 base at V and 6 bases at J, leaving 5 bases unmatched. In DNA, the CDR3 is TGTGCCAGCAGCCAAGGACTAGCGGGACTCGGCAATGAGCAGTTCTTC. It yields the protein CASSQGLAGLGNEQFF.

This clone has just one count. The rearrangement links TRBV28 to TRBJ1-6; D unresolved. CDR1 is MDHEN, CDR2 SYDVKM, per germline. Trimming shortened V by 3 bases and J by 0 bases, and 3 bases separated the two germline ends. This CDR3 region has 14 residues. The CDR3 region has the DNA TGTGCCAGCAGTTTCAACTCCTATAATTCACCCCTCCACTTT. Protein: CASSFNSYNSPLHF. Looking up the rest from reference TRBV28 and TRBJ1-6 gives the full variable domain: DVKVTQSSRYLVKRTGEKVFLECVQDMDHENMFWYRQDPGLGLRLIYFSYDVKMKEKGDIPEGYSVSREKKERFSLILESASTNQTSMYLCASSFNSYNSPLHFGNGTRLTVT.

V usage is TRBV5-1 and J usage is TRBJ1-4, with D uncertain. Trimming stripped 4 bases from V and 0 bases from J, with 7 bases between. Germline V gene data show CDR1 as SGHRS and CDR2 as YFSETQ. The CDR3 sequence is 14 residues long. The CDR3 DNA reads TGCGCCAGCAGCCGAGAGGCAACTAATGAAAAACTGTTTTTT. It is translated as CASSREATNEKLFF. Looking up the rest from reference TRBV5-1 and TRBJ1-4 gives the full variable domain: KAGVTQTPRYLIKTRGQQVTLSCSPISGHRSVSWYQQTPGQGLQFLFEYFSETQRNKGNFPGRFSGRQFSNSRSEMNVSTLELGDSALYLCASSREATNEKLFFGSGTQLSVL.